Presented here are 10 T cell receptor beta chains from one specimen sequenced in a study of blood T cell repertoires in COVID-19 (dated by TCRdb to 2018 to 2021). Library prep was done by the immunoSEQ multiplex PCR assay. TCRdb holds this immuneACCESS table with in-frame rearrangements only. Some clones are missing; in checked studies, unresolved V genes explain under half, and the rest has no known cause. The sample table records more than 120,000 clones; around 88% of these occur just once. Around 28% of the sample rests with the top ten. Sample: peripheral blood. These receptors all come from a human donor in a cohort sampled during active COVID-19.

V usage is TRBV19 and J usage is TRBJ2-5; 12 positions match TRBD2. CDR3 length: 14 residues. CDR1 is LNHDA and CDR2 is SQIVND in the germline V gene (reference sequence). J was trimmed by 2 bases and V by 9 bases; bases with no gene match: 4. CDR3 in amino acids: CASRTSGEQETQYF. The DNA of the CDR3 is TGTGCCAGCAGGACTAGCGGGGAACAAGAGACCCAGTACTTC.

The chain employs TRBV6-5 and TRBJ2-1, with 7 bases aligning to TRBD1. V dropped 5 bases and J dropped 8; count of bases not matched to a gene: 6. CDR1 and CDR2 from the germline V gene are MNHEY and SVGAGI. This CDR3 contains 13 residues. CDR3 protein: CASSLRQGHEQFF. The DNA for the CDR3 is TGTGCCAGCAGTCTTAGACAGGGTCATGAGCAGTTCTTC.

As to this clone: This same CDR3 is encoded by further DNA sequences in the sample. This chain links TRBV7-2 with TRBJ1-5, with unresolved D. The CDR3 is 14 residues long. The V and J ends lost 0 bases and 4 bases respectively, with 7 bases between them. The V gene's germline CDR1 is SGHTA and CDR2 FQGNSA. The CDR3 sequence is CASSLAGGNQPQHF. CDR3 nucleotides: TGTGCCAGCAGCTTAGCAGGAGGGAATCAGCCCCAGCATTTT.

The chain links TRBV5-1 to TRBJ1-1; 12 bases are shared with TRBD1. The germline CDR1 and CDR2 sequences are SGHRS and YFSETQ. After removal of 4 bases from V and 4 bases from J, the junction contained 8 bases not matched to a gene. This CDR3 contains 16 residues. The CDR3 DNA is TGCGCCAGCAGCAAGGGACAGGGGGCCGACGTCACTGAAGCTTTCTTT. Residues: CASSKGQGADVTEAFF.

Here the CDR3 reads CASSQDNSGAWDTQYF. The CDR3 bases are TGTGCCAGCAGCCAAGATAATAGCGGGGCCTGGGATACGCAGTATTTT. The chain has TRBV3-1 (or the pseudogene TRBV3-2) and TRBJ2-3; TRBD2 matches 8 bases. The CDR3 extends over 16 amino acids. J lost 6 bases, V lost 0 bases, and 8 bases had no gene match. Germline V gives CDR1 LGHDT, CDR2 YNNKEL (reference sequence).

V usage is TRBV5-6 and J usage is TRBJ2-1, with TRBD1 as a possible D gene (5 bases). Germline V gene sequence: CDR1 SGHDT, CDR2 YYEEEE. Trimming removed 2 bases at V and 0 bases at J, with 18 bases between. CDR3 length equals 18 residues. The CDR3 loop is CASSFRGAHVSSYNEQFF. As DNA, the CDR3 is TGTGCCAGCAGCTTTCGTGGGGCCCACGTAAGCTCCTACAATGAGCAGTTCTTC.

The chain combines TRBV2 with TRBJ1-1; 7 nucleotides match TRBD1. The CDR3 covers 11 residues. After removal of 7 bases from V and 8 bases from J, the junction contained 4 bases not matched to a gene. CDR1 and CDR2 from the germline V gene are SNHLY and FYNNEI. Here the CDR3 reads CASNRQGEAFF. DNA of the CDR3: TGTGCCAGCAATCGACAGGGCGAAGCTTTCTTT.

The gene calls are TRBV19 and TRBJ1-2; D gene ambiguous. The CDR3 spans 13 residues. CDR1 and CDR2 (germline): LNHDA, SQIVND (reference sequence). Trimming left V 4 bases short and J 1 base short, with 7 bases between. The CDR3 sequence: CASSRADNYGYTF. DNA for the CDR3: TGTGCCAGTAGTAGGGCCGATAACTATGGCTACACCTTC. The complete variable domain, with remaining parts taken from reference TRBV19 and TRBJ1-2, reads DGGITQSPKYLFRKEGQNVTLSCEQNLNHDAMYWYRQDPGQGLRLIYYSQIVNDFQKGDIAEGYSVSREKKESFPLTVTSAQKNPTAFYLCASSRADNYGYTFGSGTRLTVV.

The J gene is TRBJ2-7, the V gene TRBV20-1; 7 nucleotides align to TRBD1. CDR3 length: 11 residues. The trim removed 6 bases at V and 6 bases at J, leaving 5 bases unmatched. Germline CDR1 DFQATT, CDR2 SNEGSKA (reference sequence). The CDR3 nucleotides read TGCAGTGCAAATACAGGGGCCGAGCAGTACTTC. The encoded protein is CSANTGAEQYF.

V and J are TRBV5-4 and TRBJ2-1, with 10 nucleotides matching TRBD2. This CDR3 is built from 11 residues. Germline V lookup: CDR1 SGHNT, CDR2 YYREEE (reference sequence). Losses at the gene ends were 10 bases for V and 12 bases for J; bases not matched to a gene: 7. CDR3 DNA sequence: TGTGCCGAGTCTAGCGGGGGTACGCAGTTCTTC. Translating it yields CAESSGGTQFF.